The 7 T cell receptor beta chains given below trace back to one sample, sequenced in a study of identical twins. TCRdb processed the 5' RACE reads anew with MiXCR; each CDR3 protein has one entry. The sample contains 750,000 to 950,000 distinct CDR3 sequences, over 9% of which appear only once. This sample also appeared in a second study, on yellow fever vaccine responses in identical twins.

Input material: PBMCs. The receptors were gathered from a woman aged 18-29 years in good health.

This clonotype was seen repeatedly, ten times or more. This chain connects TRBV3-1 to TRBJ1-5, with 8 bases identical to TRBD1. The junction had 5 bases not matched to a gene; V was cut back by 1 base and J by 6 bases. Germline V gives CDR1 LGHDT, CDR2 YNNKEL (reference sequence). The CDR3 sequence is 15 residues long. The CDR3 sequence is CASSQGGQGGQPQHF. DNA of the CDR3: TGTGCCAGCAGCCAAGGCGGACAGGGTGGTCAGCCCCAGCATTTT.

The CDR3 region has the DNA TGCGCCAGCAGCCAAAAACAAGGGGGTTTTGGGGGTCGTTTTCGAGAGACCCAGTACTTC. This sequence encodes CASSQKQGGFGGRFRETQYF. V is TRBV4-1 and J is TRBJ2-5, with TRBD1 as a possible D gene (6 bases). CDR1 MGHRA and CDR2 YSYEKL come from the germline V gene. The V end was cut by 2 bases, the J end by 4 bases, with 29 bases between. CDR3 size: 20 residues.

The chain has TRBV12-5 and TRBJ2-3; 9 bases align to TRBD1. Germline CDR1 LGHNT, CDR2 FRNRAP. The J segment lost 0 bases and the V segment lost 7 bases, leaving 8 bases of the junction unmatched. This CDR3 is 16 amino acids long. CDR3 protein: CASAPDRGMSTDTQYF. The CDR3 nucleotides read TGTGCTAGTGCCCCGGACAGGGGTATGAGCACAGATACGCAGTATTTT.

This chain connects TRBV20-1 to TRBJ1-1, with 9 nucleotides matching TRBD1. Germline lookup yields CDR1 DFQATT and CDR2 SNEGSKA (reference sequence). With V trimmed by 2 bases and J by 5 bases, 6 bases remained unmatched. The CDR3 loop spans 14 amino acids. CDR3 loop: CSARTGQGRTEAFF. Here the CDR3 DNA reads TGCAGTGCTAGAACCGGACAGGGGCGAACTGAAGCTTTCTTT.

This clonotype was recorded at least ten times. J is TRBJ2-5 and V is TRBV10-3, with a tentative D call TRBD1 (6 bases). Trimming left V 0 bases short and J 5 bases short, with 7 bases between. The CDR3 is 13 amino acids. CDR1 ENHRY and CDR2 SYGVKD come from the germline V gene. CDR3 nucleotide sequence: TGTGCCATCAGTGAGTCTAGGGGGGAGACCCAGTACTTC. This gives the protein CAISESRGETQYF.

V usage is TRBV5-1 and J usage is TRBJ2-7; D perhaps matches TRBD1 (7 bases). The CDR3 consists of 15 residues. Germline assignment: CDR1 SGHRS and CDR2 YFSETQ. The ends were cut back, 4 bases at V and 1 base at J, with 15 bases in the middle. The CDR3: CASSRRDSGSYEQYF. Written as DNA, the CDR3 is TGCGCCAGCAGCAGGCGGGACAGTGGTTCCTACGAGCAGTACTTC. Supplemented by reference TRBV5-1 and TRBJ2-7, the full variable domain reads KAGVTQTPRYLIKTRGQQVTLSCSPISGHRSVSWYQQTPGQGLQFLFEYFSETQRNKGNFPGRFSGRQFSNSRSEMNVSTLELGDSALYLCASSRRDSGSYEQYFGPGTRLTVT.

This clonotype showed up just a few times. This chain joins TRBV6-1 and TRBJ1-6; D might be TRBD1 (5 bases). The CDR3 spans 15 residues. Trimming stripped 5 bases from V and 8 bases from J, with 16 bases between. Looked up from germline, CDR1 is MNHNS and CDR2 is SASEGT. The CDR3 region is CASSRYPSRDSPLHF. The CDR3 DNA follows: TGTGCCAGCAGTCGATACCCCTCCAGGGATTCACCCCTCCACTTT.